This T cell receptor beta chain emerged from a study of blood T cell repertoires in COVID-19. Method: immunoSEQ multiplex PCR; TCRdb's copy keeps in-frame clones and lacks some. In the table there are some 140,000 clones, about 80% of which are singletons. The CDR3 is made up of 13 amino acids. The V gene's germline CDR1 is LNHDA and CDR2 SQIVND (reference sequence). V shed 10 bases, J shed 4 bases, and the junction held 8 bases outside the gene matches. Sample: peripheral blood. The chain is built from TRBV19 and TRBJ2-5, with 8 bases lining up with TRBD2. The receptor's source is a woman in her sixties or seventies with COVID-19, enrolled during active disease. The DNA of the CDR3 is TGTGCCACCGCTTGGACTAGCACAGAGACCCAGTACTTC. Amino acid sequence: CATAWTSTETQYF.